This T cell receptor beta chain emerged from a study of T cell repertoires in ileal Crohn's disease. General study results and limits: Compared with non-smokers, active smokers at surgery showed more clonal expansions. Every patient over 26.8% clonality showed endoscopic recurrence. Compared with CD4 T cells, sorted CD8 cells carried more expanded clones.

Described time point: inflamed ileum from the surgical specimen. TCRdb's copy holds only in-frame clones and misses some; the assay was immunoSEQ multiplex PCR. The table shows around 15,000 clones, with around 85% occurring only once. Germline-derived CDR1 and CDR2 are SGDLS and YYNGEE. The CDR3 spans 14 residues. Trimming removed 0 bases at V and 1 base at J, with 7 bases between. About this clone: As yet, its antigen is unknown.

The TCR originated in an adult with Crohn's disease. Sequenced sample: ileal tissue. This chain connects TRBV9 to TRBJ1-1; D remains ambiguous. CDR3: CASSVVSENTEAFF. The CDR3 bases are TGTGCCAGCAGCGTAGTGAGCGAGAACACTGAAGCTTTCTTT.